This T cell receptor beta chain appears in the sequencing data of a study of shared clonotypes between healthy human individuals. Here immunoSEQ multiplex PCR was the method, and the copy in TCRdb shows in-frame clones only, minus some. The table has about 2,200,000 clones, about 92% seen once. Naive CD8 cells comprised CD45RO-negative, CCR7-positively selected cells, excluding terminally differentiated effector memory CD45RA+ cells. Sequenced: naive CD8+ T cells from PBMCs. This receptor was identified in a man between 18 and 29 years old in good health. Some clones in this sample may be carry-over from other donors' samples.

The CDR3 sequence: CASSPVGINTGELFF. CDR3 nucleotides: TGTGCCAGCAGCCCAGTCGGGATAAACACCGGGGAGCTGTTTTTT. The chain recombines TRBV7-9 with TRBJ2-2, with D possibly TRBD2 on 5 matching bases. CDR3 length: 15 amino acids. Germline CDR1 SEHNR, CDR2 FQNEAQ (reference sequence). V shed 5 bases and J shed 2 bases, with 12 bases lying between them.